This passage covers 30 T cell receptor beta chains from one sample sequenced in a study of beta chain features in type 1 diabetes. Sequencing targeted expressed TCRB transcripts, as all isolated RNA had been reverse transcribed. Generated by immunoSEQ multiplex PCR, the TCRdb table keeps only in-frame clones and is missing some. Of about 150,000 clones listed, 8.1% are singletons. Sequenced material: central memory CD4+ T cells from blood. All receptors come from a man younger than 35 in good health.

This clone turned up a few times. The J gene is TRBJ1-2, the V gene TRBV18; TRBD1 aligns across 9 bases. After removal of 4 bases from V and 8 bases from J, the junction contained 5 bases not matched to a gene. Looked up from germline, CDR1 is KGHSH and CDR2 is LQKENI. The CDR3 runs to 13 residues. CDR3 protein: CASSRRTGEGYTF. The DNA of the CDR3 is TGTGCCAGCTCACGCAGGACAGGGGAAGGCTACACCTTC.

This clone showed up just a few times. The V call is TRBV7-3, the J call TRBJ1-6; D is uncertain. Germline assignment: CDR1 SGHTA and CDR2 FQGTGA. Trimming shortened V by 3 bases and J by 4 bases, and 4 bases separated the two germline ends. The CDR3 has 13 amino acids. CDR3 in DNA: TGTGCCAGCAGCTTTCAGTATAATTCACCCCTCCACTTT. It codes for CASSFQYNSPLHF.

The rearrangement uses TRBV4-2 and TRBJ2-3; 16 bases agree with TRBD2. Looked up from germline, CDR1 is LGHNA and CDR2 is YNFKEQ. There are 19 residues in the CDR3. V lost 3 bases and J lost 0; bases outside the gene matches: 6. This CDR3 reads CASSQEGTSGGGSTDTQYF. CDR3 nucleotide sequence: TGTGCCAGCAGCCAGGAAGGGACTAGCGGGGGGGGTAGCACAGATACGCAGTATTTT.

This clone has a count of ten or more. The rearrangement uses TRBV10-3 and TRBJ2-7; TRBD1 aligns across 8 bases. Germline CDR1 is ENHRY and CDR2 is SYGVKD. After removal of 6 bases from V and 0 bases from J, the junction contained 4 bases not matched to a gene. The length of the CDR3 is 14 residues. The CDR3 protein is CAIRDRVSSYEQYF. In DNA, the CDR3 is TGTGCCATCAGGGACAGGGTAAGCTCCTACGAGCAGTACTTC.

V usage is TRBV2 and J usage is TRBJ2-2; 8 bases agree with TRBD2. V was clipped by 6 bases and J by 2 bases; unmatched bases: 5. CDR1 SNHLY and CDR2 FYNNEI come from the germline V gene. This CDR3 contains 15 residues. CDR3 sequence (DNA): TGTGCCAGCAGAGGTAGCGGGGCCAACACCGGGGAGCTGTTTTTT. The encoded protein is CASRGSGANTGELFF.

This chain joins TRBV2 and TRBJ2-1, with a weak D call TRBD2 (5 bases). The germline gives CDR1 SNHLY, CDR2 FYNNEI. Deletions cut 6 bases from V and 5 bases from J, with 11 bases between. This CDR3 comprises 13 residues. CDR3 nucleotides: TGTGCCAGCAGGGAAACGACTAACAATGAGCAGTTCTTC. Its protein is CASRETTNNEQFF.

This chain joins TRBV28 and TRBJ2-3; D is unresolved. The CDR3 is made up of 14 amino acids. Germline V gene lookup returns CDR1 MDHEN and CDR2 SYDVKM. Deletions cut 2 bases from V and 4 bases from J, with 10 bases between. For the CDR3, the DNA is TGTGCCAGCAGTTTAGGGCCCCTTTCAGATACGCAGTATTTT. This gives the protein CASSLGPLSDTQYF.

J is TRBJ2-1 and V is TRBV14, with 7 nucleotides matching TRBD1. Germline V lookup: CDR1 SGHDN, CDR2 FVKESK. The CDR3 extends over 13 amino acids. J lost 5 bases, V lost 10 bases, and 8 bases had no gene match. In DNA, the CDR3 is TGTGCCATTTCTAAGGGACAGAACAATGAGCAGTTCTTC. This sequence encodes CAISKGQNNEQFF.

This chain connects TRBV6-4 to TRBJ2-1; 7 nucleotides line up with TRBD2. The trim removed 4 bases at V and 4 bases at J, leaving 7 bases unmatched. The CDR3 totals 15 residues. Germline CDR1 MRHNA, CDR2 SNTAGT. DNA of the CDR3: TGTGCCAGCAGTGGTCGTTCGGGGGGTTACAATGAGCAGTTCTTC. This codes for CASSGRSGGYNEQFF.

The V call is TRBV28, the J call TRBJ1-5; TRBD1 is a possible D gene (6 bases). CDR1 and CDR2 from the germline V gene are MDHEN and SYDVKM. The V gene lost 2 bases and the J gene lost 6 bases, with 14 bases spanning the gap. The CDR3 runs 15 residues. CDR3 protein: CASSLALGGVQPQHF. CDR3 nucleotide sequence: TGTGCCAGCAGTTTAGCTTTAGGGGGGGTTCAGCCCCAGCATTTT.

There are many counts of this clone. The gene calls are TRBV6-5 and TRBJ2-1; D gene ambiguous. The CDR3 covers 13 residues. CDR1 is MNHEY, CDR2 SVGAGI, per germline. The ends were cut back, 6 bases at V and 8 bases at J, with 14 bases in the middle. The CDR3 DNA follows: TGTGCCAGCAGCCCCCGAACCAACTATGAGCAGTTCTTC. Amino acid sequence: CASSPRTNYEQFF.

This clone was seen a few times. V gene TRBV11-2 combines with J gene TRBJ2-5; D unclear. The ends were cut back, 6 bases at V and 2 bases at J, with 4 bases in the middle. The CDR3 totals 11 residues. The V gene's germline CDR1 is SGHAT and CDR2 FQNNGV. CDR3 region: CASRAQETQYF. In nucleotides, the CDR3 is TGTGCCAGCAGAGCTCAAGAGACCCAGTACTTC.

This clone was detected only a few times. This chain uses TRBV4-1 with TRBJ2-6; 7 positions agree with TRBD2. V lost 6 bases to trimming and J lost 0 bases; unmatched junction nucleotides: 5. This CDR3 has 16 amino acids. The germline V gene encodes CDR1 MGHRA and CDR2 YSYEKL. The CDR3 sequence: CASRGGRASGANVLTF. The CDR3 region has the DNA TGCGCCAGCAGAGGAGGGAGGGCCTCTGGGGCCAACGTCCTGACTTTC.

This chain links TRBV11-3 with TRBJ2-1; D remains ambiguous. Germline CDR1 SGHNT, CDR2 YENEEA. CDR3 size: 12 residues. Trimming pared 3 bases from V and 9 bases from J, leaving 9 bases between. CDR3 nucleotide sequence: TGTGCCAGCAGCTTCGCCTCAGGTGAGCAGTTCTTC. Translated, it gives CASSFASGEQFF.

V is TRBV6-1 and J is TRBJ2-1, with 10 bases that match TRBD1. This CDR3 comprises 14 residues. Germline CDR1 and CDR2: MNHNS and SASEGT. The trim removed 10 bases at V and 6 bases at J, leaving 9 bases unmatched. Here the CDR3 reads CAMGDRGLINEQFF. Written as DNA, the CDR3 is TGTGCCATGGGAGACAGGGGGCTCATCAATGAGCAGTTCTTC.

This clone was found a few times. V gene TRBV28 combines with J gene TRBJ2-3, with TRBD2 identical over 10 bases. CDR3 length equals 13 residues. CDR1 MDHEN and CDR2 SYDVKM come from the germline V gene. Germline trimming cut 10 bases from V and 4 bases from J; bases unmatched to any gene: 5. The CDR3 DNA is TGTGCCACCTGGCTAGCGGGAGCAGATACGCAGTATTTT. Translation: CATWLAGADTQYF.

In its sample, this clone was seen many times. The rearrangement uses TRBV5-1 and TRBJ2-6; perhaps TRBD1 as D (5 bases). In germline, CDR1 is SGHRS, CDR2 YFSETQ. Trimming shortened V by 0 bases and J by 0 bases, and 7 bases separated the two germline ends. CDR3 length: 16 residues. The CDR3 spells CASSLGQGSGANVLTF. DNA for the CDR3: TGCGCCAGCAGCTTGGGGCAGGGCTCTGGGGCCAACGTCCTGACTTTC.

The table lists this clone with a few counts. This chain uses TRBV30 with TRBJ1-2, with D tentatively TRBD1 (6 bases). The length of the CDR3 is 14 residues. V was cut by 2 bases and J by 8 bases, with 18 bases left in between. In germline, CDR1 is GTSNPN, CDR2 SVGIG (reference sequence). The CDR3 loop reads CAWSLQGLTRGYTF. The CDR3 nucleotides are TGTGCCTGGAGTTTGCAGGGGCTCACGCGGGGCTACACCTTC.

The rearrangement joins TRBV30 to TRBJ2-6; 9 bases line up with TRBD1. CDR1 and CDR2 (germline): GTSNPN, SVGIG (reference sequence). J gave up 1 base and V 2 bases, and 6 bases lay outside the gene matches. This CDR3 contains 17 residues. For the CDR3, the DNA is TGTGCCTGGAGTCTTAACAGGGGGCGATCTGGGGCCAACGTCCTGACTTTC. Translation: CAWSLNRGRSGANVLTF. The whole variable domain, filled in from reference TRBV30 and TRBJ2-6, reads SQTIHQWPATLVQPVGSPLSLECTVEGTSNPNLYWYRQAAGRGLQLLFYSVGIGQISSEVPQNLSASRPQDRQFILSSKKLLLSDSGFYLCAWSLNRGRSGANVLTFGAGSRLTVL.

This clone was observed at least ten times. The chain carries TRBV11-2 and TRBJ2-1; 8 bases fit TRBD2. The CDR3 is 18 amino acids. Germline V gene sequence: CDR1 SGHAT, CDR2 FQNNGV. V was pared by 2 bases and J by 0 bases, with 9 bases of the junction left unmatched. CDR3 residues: CASSLTSGSGNSYNEQFF. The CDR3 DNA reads TGTGCCAGCAGCTTAACCAGCGGGAGTGGGAACTCCTACAATGAGCAGTTCTTC.

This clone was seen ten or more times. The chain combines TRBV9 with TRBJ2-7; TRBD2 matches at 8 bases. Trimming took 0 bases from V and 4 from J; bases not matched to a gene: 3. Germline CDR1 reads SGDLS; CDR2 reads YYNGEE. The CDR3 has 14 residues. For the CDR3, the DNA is TGTGCCAGCAGCGTAGCTACTAGCGGTTACGAGCAGTACTTC. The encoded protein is CASSVATSGYEQYF.

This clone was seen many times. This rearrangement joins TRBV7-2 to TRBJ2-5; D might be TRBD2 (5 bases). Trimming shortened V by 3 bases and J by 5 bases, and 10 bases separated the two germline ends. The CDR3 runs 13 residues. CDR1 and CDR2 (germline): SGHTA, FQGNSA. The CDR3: CASSFGVGETQYF. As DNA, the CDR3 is TGTGCCAGCAGCTTCGGGGTGGGGGAGACCCAGTACTTC.

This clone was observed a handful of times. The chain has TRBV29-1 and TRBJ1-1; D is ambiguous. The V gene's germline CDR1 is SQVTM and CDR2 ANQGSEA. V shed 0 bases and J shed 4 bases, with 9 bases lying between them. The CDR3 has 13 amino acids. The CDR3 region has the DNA TGCAGCGTTGAAGACGCCTCGGGCACTGAAGCTTTCTTT. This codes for CSVEDASGTEAFF.

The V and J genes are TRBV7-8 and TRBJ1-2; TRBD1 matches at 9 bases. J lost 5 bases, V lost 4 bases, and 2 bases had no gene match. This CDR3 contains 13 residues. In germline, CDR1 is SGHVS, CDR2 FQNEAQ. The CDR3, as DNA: TGTGCCAGCAGCTCCGACAGGGGGTATGGCTACACCTTC. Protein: CASSSDRGYGYTF.

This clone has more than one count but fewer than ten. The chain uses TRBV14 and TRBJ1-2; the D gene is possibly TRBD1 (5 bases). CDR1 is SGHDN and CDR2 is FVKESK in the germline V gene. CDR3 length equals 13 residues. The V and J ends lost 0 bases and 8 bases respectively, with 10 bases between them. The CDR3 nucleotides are TGTGCCAGCAGCCAAGAATTAAACAGGGGCTACACCTTC. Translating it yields CASSQELNRGYTF.

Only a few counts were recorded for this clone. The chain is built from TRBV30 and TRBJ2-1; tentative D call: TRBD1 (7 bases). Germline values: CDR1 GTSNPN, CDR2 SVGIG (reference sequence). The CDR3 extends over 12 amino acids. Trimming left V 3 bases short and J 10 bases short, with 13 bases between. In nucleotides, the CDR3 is TGTGCCTGGAGCAGGGGGGCGCGGGAGCAGTTCTTC. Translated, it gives CAWSRGAREQFF.

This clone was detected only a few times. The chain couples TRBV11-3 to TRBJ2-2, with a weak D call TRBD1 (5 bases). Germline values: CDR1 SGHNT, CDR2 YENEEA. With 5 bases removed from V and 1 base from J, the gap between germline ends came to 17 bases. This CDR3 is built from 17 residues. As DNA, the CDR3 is TGTGCCAGCAGCCCCTCGTGGGGCAGGGAGAACACCGGGGAGCTGTTTTTT. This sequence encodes CASSPSWGRENTGELFF.

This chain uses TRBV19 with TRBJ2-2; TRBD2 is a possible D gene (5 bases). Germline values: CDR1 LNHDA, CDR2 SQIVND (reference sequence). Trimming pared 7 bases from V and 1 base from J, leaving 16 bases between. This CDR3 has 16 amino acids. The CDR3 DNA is TGTGCCAGTACATCCCCTAGCCTAAAGAACACCGGGGAGCTGTTTTTT. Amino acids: CASTSPSLKNTGELFF.

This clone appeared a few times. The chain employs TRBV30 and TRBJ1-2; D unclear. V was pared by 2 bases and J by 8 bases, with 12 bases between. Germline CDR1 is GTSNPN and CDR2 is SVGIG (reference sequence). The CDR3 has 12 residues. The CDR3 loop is CAWSIRIGGYTF. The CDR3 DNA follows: TGTGCCTGGAGTATCAGGATCGGCGGCTACACCTTC.

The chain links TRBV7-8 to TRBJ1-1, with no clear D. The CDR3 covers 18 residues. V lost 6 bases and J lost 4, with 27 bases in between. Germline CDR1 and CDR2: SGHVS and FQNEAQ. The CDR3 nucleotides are TGTGCCAGCAGTAGGGTCGGGTTCGGACTGGCTGCGGGCACTGAAGCTTTCTTT. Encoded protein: CASSRVGFGLAAGTEAFF.